These 6 T cell receptor beta chains were all obtained from the same sample, sequenced in a study of blood T cell repertoires in COVID-19. TCRdb's copy holds only in-frame clones and misses some; the assay was immunoSEQ multiplex PCR. The sample has about 220,000 clones; around nine tenths are singletons. The sample taken for sequencing was PBMCs or T cells enriched from blood (not recorded which). All receptors come from a woman aged 45-65 years with acute COVID-19.

This chain joins TRBV19 and TRBJ1-1; the match to TRBD1 covers 7 bases. Germline CDR1 and CDR2: LNHDA and SQIVND (reference sequence). The length of the CDR3 is 14 residues. V dropped 7 bases and J dropped 5; count of bases not matched to a gene: 10. CDR3 DNA sequence: TGTGCCAGTAATACACAGGGGTTGGGTACTGAAGCTTTCTTT. This encodes CASNTQGLGTEAFF.

The V call is TRBV2, the J call TRBJ2-3; 10 nucleotides agree with TRBD2. V lost 0 bases to trimming and J lost 2 bases; unmatched junction nucleotides: 14. CDR3 length: 20 amino acids. Germline CDR1 SNHLY, CDR2 FYNNEI. The CDR3 bases are TGTGCCAGCAGTGAAGCGAAGCTAGCGGGAGCGCTCGGAAACACAGATACGCAGTATTTT. It is translated as CASSEAKLAGALGNTDTQYF.

This clone was seen a single time. The DNA of the CDR3 is TGTGCCAGCAGTCCGCGGGAGGGCCTACCCAGGGCCGAGCAGTACTTC. Amino acids: CASSPREGLPRAEQYF. This rearrangement joins TRBV27 to TRBJ2-7, with TRBD2 matching over 9 bases. Germline V lookup: CDR1 MNHEY, CDR2 SMNVEV (reference sequence). The CDR3 is made up of 16 amino acids. J gave up 6 bases and V 5 bases, and 14 bases lay outside the gene matches.

This chain connects TRBV5-1 to TRBJ2-1, with 8 bases aligning to TRBD2. The V gene end was trimmed by 1 base and the J gene end by 6 bases; junction bases not matched to a gene: 3. This CDR3 has 14 residues. Germline V gives CDR1 SGHRS, CDR2 YFSETQ. This CDR3 is CASSLQREINEQFF. The CDR3 coding sequence is TGCGCCAGCAGCTTGCAGCGGGAGATCAATGAGCAGTTCTTC.

The V call is TRBV19, the J call TRBJ2-7; maybe TRBD2 (5 bases). The CDR3 has 12 residues. The V end was cut by 4 bases, the J end by 4 bases, with 8 bases between. Germline CDR1 reads LNHDA; CDR2 reads SQIVND (reference sequence). CDR3 sequence (DNA): TGTGCCAGTAGTAAAGGCGGGTACGAGCAGTACTTC. Translated, it gives CASSKGGYEQYF.

The V gene is TRBV7-2, the J gene TRBJ1-2, with unresolved D. Trimming took 2 bases from V and 7 from J, leaving 8 bases between them. The CDR3 is 12 residues long. Germline V gene lookup returns CDR1 SGHTA and CDR2 FQGNSA. CDR3 sequence (DNA): TGTGCCAGCAGCTTATCTGGCGGTGGCTACACCTTC. It specifies CASSLSGGGYTF. Complete variable domain (other parts from reference TRBV7-2 and TRBJ1-2): GAGVSQSPSNKVTEKGKDVELRCDPISGHTALYWYRQSLGQGLEFLIYFQGNSAPDKSGLPSDRFSAERTGGSVSTLTIQRTQQEDSAVYLCASSLSGGGYTFGSGTRLTVV.